A single sample gave rise to the 12 T cell receptor beta chains below, sequenced in a study of cytomegalovirus exposure and HLA in healthy donors. PCR amplification relied on 60 Vbeta primers (plus 13 Jbeta primers). Measured with immunoSEQ multiplex PCR; TCRdb has only the in-frame clones, and not every one. In the table there are around 220,000 clones, about 77% of which are singletons. Sequencing used PBMCs. The origin of the receptors is a woman in her twenties or thirties in good health and CMV-seronegative.

This clone was found a few times. The rearrangement links TRBV9 to TRBJ2-1; possible D gene TRBD1, 5 bases. Trimming took 2 bases from V and 0 from J, leaving 6 bases between them. From germline, CDR1 is SGDLS and CDR2 YYNGEE. The CDR3 spans 14 residues. CDR3 sequence reads: CASSVDSSYNEQFF. CDR3 bases: TGTGCCAGCAGCGTTGACAGCTCCTACAATGAGCAGTTCTTC.

The chain links TRBV7-9 to TRBJ2-7; D may be TRBD2 (7 bases). CDR3 length: 13 residues. CDR1 and CDR2 from the germline V gene are SEHNR and FQNEAQ (reference sequence). Deletions cut 10 bases from V and 5 bases from J, with 18 bases between. The CDR3 reads CAILGGDGDEQYF. The CDR3, as DNA: TGTGCCATCTTAGGGGGGGATGGGGACGAGCAGTACTTC.

This chain uses TRBV2 with TRBJ1-3; D is possibly TRBD1 (5 bases). Germline CDR1 SNHLY, CDR2 FYNNEI. V was trimmed by 2 bases and J by 4 bases, leaving 15 bases between them. This CDR3 region has 16 residues. The CDR3 bases are TGTGCCAGCAGTGAAATTAGGGCGGGGACGGGAAACACCATATATTTT. It codes for CASSEIRAGTGNTIYF.

J is TRBJ1-1 and V is TRBV2; perhaps TRBD1 as D (6 bases). CDR3 length: 15 residues. The germline V and J ends were trimmed by 6 bases and 4 bases, with 18 bases remaining between them. The germline V gene encodes CDR1 SNHLY and CDR2 FYNNEI. The CDR3 nucleotides read TGTGCCAGCAGGGGGACAACGGGCTGGCGCACTGAAGCTTTCTTT. It codes for CASRGTTGWRTEAFF.

The chain has TRBV6-5 and TRBJ2-3; possibly TRBD2 for D (6 bases). The V end was cut by 7 bases, the J end by 3 bases, with 11 bases between. The CDR3 consists of 13 residues. Germline V gene lookup returns CDR1 MNHEY and CDR2 SVGAGI. CDR3 region: CASINAGTDTQYF. CDR3 sequence (DNA): TGTGCCAGCATCAACGCGGGGACAGATACGCAGTATTTT.

The V gene is TRBV6-1, the J gene TRBJ2-7; 8 bases are shared with TRBD1. The CDR3 has 13 residues. The V and J ends lost 6 bases and 3 bases, in that order; junction bases with no gene match: 4. Germline CDR1 is MNHNS and CDR2 is SASEGT. In nucleotides, the CDR3 is TGTGCCAGCAGACAGGGGGTCCTCTACGAGCAGTACTTC. Protein: CASRQGVLYEQYF.

The genes are TRBV30 and TRBJ1-1; perhaps TRBD1 as D (6 bases). The germline CDR1 and CDR2 sequences are GTSNPN and SVGIG (reference sequence). There are 13 residues in the CDR3. V shed 0 bases and J shed 6 bases, with 11 bases lying between them. CDR3 DNA sequence: TGTGCCTGGAGTGTAATTGCAGGGGCTGAAGCTTTCTTT. Amino acids: CAWSVIAGAEAFF.

The V gene is TRBV7-8, the J gene TRBJ2-1; 8 nucleotides align to TRBD2. Losses at the gene ends were 5 bases for V and 5 bases for J; bases not matched to a gene: 14. CDR3 length equals 17 residues. CDR1 is SGHVS and CDR2 is FQNEAQ in the germline V gene. The CDR3 here is CASSLRESGSSHNEQFF. The CDR3 nucleotides read TGTGCCAGCAGCCTGAGGGAAAGCGGGAGTTCTCACAATGAGCAGTTCTTC.

The gene calls are TRBV19 and TRBJ1-2; maybe TRBD1 (5 bases). V dropped 8 bases and J dropped 4 bases, with 14 bases sitting between them. Germline lookup yields CDR1 LNHDA and CDR2 SQIVND (reference sequence). The CDR3 has 13 amino acids. This chain's CDR3 is CASSTGVSYGYTF. CDR3 bases: TGTGCCAGTTCGACGGGGGTGTCCTATGGCTACACCTTC.

V gene TRBV9 combines with J gene TRBJ2-5, with a tentative D call TRBD2 (7 bases). CDR1 and CDR2 from the germline V gene are SGDLS and YYNGEE. The CDR3 is 15 residues long. V was shortened by 0 bases and J by 1 base, with 10 bases between the two germline ends. CDR3 nucleotides: TGTGCCAGCAGCGTAGAGGGGGGGCCCCAAGAGACCCAGTACTTC. This encodes CASSVEGGPQETQYF.

The genes are TRBV5-1 and TRBJ2-1, with D hard to call. This CDR3 region has 14 residues. Germline-derived CDR1 and CDR2 are SGHRS and YFSETQ. V lost 0 bases, J lost 8 bases, and 12 bases lay in between. The CDR3 is CASSLEPYVDEQFF. CDR3 DNA: TGCGCCAGCAGCTTGGAACCATACGTAGATGAGCAGTTCTTC.

This clone was seen a handful of times. This chain connects TRBV4-1 to TRBJ1-1; no clear D. Germline CDR1 is MGHRA and CDR2 is YSYEKL. This CDR3 spans 16 amino acids. The germline V and J ends were trimmed by 2 bases and 0 bases, with 13 bases remaining between them. CDR3 DNA: TGCGCCAGCAGCCAAACCCCGGTACAGTTGAACACTGAAGCTTTCTTT. Encoded protein: CASSQTPVQLNTEAFF.